These T cell receptor beta chains were read from a single sample in a study of PD-L1 blockade in urothelial cancer. Only in-frame clones appear in the TCRdb table, and some are missing; sequencing was by immunoSEQ multiplex PCR. The profile shows about 71,000 clones, about 89% of them singletons. The sample here was PBMCs, taken around atezolizumab (anti-PD-L1) treatment. The receptors were gathered from a man aged 55 to 70 with urothelial cancer. CDR3s include the opening cysteine and the closing phenylalanine or tryptophan. Each record gives: J gene, V gene, D gene, clone size, CDR3 protein, CDR3 DNA. D genes are given only for firm matches. Clone size is shown for a subset of rows, as once, few, many or a class of expanded clone.

>TRBJ2-7|TRBV5-1|TRBD1|.
CASSFRQGVDEQYF
TGCGCCAGCAGCTTCCGACAGGGGGTTGACGAGCAGTACTTC
>TRBJ2-3|TRBV13|.|.
CASSYPGSTDTQYF
TGTGCCAGCAGCTACCCGGGTAGCACAGATACGCAGTATTTT
>TRBJ2-1|TRBV7-2|TRBD1|.
CASSLVRVGTANYNEQFF
TGTGCCAGCAGCTTAGTTAGGGTCGGGACAGCTAACTACAATGAGCAGTTCTTC
>TRBJ1-2|TRBV14|TRBD1|.
CASSQKPGGYGYTF
TGTGCCAGCAGCCAAAAACCAGGGGGCTATGGCTACACCTTC
>TRBJ2-7|TRBV21-1|.|.
CASRLITGAAGYEQYF
TGTGCCAGCAGACTGATAACAGGGGCTGCGGGGTACGAGCAGTACTTC
>TRBJ1-4|TRBV7-2|.|few
CASSTSTASNEKLFF
TGTGCCAGCAGCACTTCGACAGCGAGTAATGAAAAACTGTTTTTT
>TRBJ2-4|TRBV10-3|TRBD2|once
CAISESGPGGAKNIQYF
TGTGCCATCAGTGAGTCAGGGCCCGGGGGGGCCAAAAACATTCAGTACTTC
>TRBJ2-1|TRBV6-5|.|.
CASSYTPRMRVNEQFF
TGTGCCAGCAGTTACACTCCAAGGATGAGGGTCAATGAGCAGTTCTTC
>TRBJ1-1|TRBV2|TRBD1|once
CASSGPPGTGGGTEAFF
TGTGCCAGCAGTGGACCTCCGGGGACAGGGGGCGGCACTGAAGCTTTCTTT
>TRBJ2-1|TRBV2|TRBD2|.
CASSGTRYNEQFF
TGTGCCAGTTCCGGGACTAGGTACAATGAGCAGTTCTTC
>TRBJ2-7|TRBV5-1|TRBD1|.
CASSYFRQGVSSYEQYF
TGCGCCAGCAGCTACTTCCGACAGGGCGTAAGCTCCTACGAGCAGTACTTC
>TRBJ2-1|TRBV5-1|TRBD1|.
CASSPRPGTGHNEQFF
TGCGCCAGCAGCCCACGTCCCGGGACAGGGCACAATGAGCAGTTCTTC
>TRBJ2-3|TRBV2|.|.
CASNLKEGRDTQYF
TGTGCCAGCAATCTCAAGGAGGGGAGAGATACGCAGTATTTT
>TRBJ2-7|TRBV4-1|.|.
CASSQDRQNPYEQYF
TGCGCCAGCAGCCAAGACAGGCAGAACCCCTACGAGCAGTACTTC
>TRBJ2-7|TRBV28|.|.
CASSESYEQYF
TGTGCCAGCAGTGAGTCCTACGAGCAGTACTTC
>TRBJ2-6|TRBV30|TRBD1|.
CAWSVLFSRGQGLAGANVLTF
TGTGCCTGGAGTGTACTCTTTTCTCGGGGACAGGGGTTAGCTGGGGCCAACGTCCTGACTTTC
>TRBJ2-7|TRBV27|TRBD1|.
CASSPWTGINEQYF
TGTGCCAGCAGTCCTTGGACAGGGATCAACGAGCAGTACTTC
>TRBJ2-2|TRBV5-6|TRBD2|.
CASRLREGRAGELFF
TGTGCCAGCAGACTCCGGGAGGGGAGGGCCGGGGAGCTGTTTTTT
>TRBJ2-2|TRBV7-2|TRBD2|.
CASSLGAGDTGELFF
TGTGCCAGCAGCTTAGGAGCGGGAGACACCGGGGAGCTGTTTTTT
>TRBJ2-7|TRBV5-8|TRBD1|.
CASSTWTGSYEQYF
TGTGCCAGCAGCACCTGGACAGGATCCTACGAGCAGTACTTC
>TRBJ2-5|TRBV23-1|TRBD2|.
CASSQGLDPSQETQYF
TGCGCCAGCAGTCAAGGACTAGATCCGTCCCAAGAGACCCAGTACTTC
>TRBJ2-3|TRBV4-1|.|.
CASRPSPYRRQGSTDTQYF
TGCGCCAGCAGACCAAGCCCTTATAGAAGGCAGGGGTCCACAGATACGCAGTATTTT
>TRBJ2-7|TRBV6-1|.|.
CASSLTGSYEQYF
TGTGCCAGCAGTTTGACGGGTTCCTACGAGCAGTACTTC
>TRBJ2-5|TRBV5-1|.|once
CASSSGGRETQYF
TGCGCCAGCAGCTCCGGGGGGCGAGAGACCCAGTACTTC
>TRBJ2-1|TRBV4-1|.|.
CASSPQGREQFF
TGCGCCAGCAGCCCGCAGGGTCGGGAGCAGTTCTTC
>TRBJ2-7|TRBV9|TRBD1|.
CASSVVPGQGSHEQYF
TGTGCCAGCAGCGTAGTCCCTGGACAGGGTTCCCACGAGCAGTACTTC
>TRBJ2-5|TRBV4-1|TRBD2|.
CASSRTSGRETQYF
TGCGCCAGCAGCCGGACTAGCGGGAGGGAGACCCAGTACTTC
>TRBJ2-7|TRBV19|TRBD2|.
CASSPGLAGGWQYF
TGTGCCAGTAGTCCGGGACTAGCGGGAGGTTGGCAGTACTTC
>TRBJ2-3|TRBV19|TRBD2|.
CASSIGLAGSDTQYF
TGTGCCAGTAGTATCGGACTAGCGGGGTCAGATACGCAGTATTTT
>TRBJ2-7|TRBV6-4|.|.
CASSQFGLAGRHEQYF
TGTGCCAGCAGTCAGTTTGGGCTGGCAGGGAGGCACGAGCAGTACTTC
>TRBJ2-7|TRBV6-6|TRBD2|.
CASSYVAGGSYEQYF
TGTGCCAGCAGTTATGTAGCGGGAGGGTCCTACGAGCAGTACTTC
>TRBJ2-5|TRBV27|.|.
CASSFLGGGQETQYF
TGTGCCAGCAGTTTCCTGGGCGGAGGCCAAGAGACCCAGTACTTC
>TRBJ2-1|TRBV6-1|.|.
CASNTGLEGEQFF
TGTGCCAGCAATACGGGACTCGAAGGGGAGCAGTTCTTC
>TRBJ1-3|TRBV7-7|TRBD1|once
CASSQGQGGSGNF
TGTGCCAGCAGCCAAGGACAGGGAGGGAGCGGAAATTTT
>TRBJ1-4|TRBV6-5|.|.
CASSYYSSNEKLFF
TGTGCCAGCAGTTACTATTCATCTAATGAAAAACTGTTTTTT
>TRBJ2-1|TRBV19|TRBD2|.
CASSLGAGGLEQFF
TGTGCCAGTAGTCTAGGCGCGGGAGGGCTTGAGCAGTTCTTC
>TRBJ1-6|TRBV5-8|.|.
CASSLWGVTYNSPLHF
TGTGCCAGCAGCTTGTGGGGGGTCACCTATAATTCACCCCTCCACTTT
>TRBJ2-5|TRBV5-1|.|.
CASSPTSLRETQYF
TGCGCCAGCAGCCCTACTAGCTTACGTGAGACCCAGTACTTC
>TRBJ1-3|TRBV11-2|.|.
CASSPGSGNTIYF
TGTGCCAGCAGCCCAGGGTCTGGAAACACCATATATTTT
>TRBJ2-1|TRBV19|.|.
CASSKASGAYNEQFF
TGTGCCAGTAGTAAGGCCTCGGGGGCCTACAATGAGCAGTTCTTC
>TRBJ1-1|TRBV28|TRBD1|.
CASSFGTGNTEAFF
TGTGCCAGCAGTTTTGGGACAGGTAACACTGAAGCTTTCTTT
>TRBJ1-5|TRBV7-9|.|.
CASGNEHSGGPQHF
TGTGCCAGCGGCAATGAGCATTCGGGAGGGCCCCAGCATTTT
>TRBJ1-4|TRBV6-5|TRBD1|.
CASGSTGGNEKLFF
TGTGCCAGCGGGTCGACAGGGGGAAATGAAAAACTGTTTTTT
>TRBJ1-1|TRBV6-5|.|.
CASLDRYEAFF
TGTGCCAGCCTCGACAGGTATGAAGCTTTCTTT
>TRBJ2-3|TRBV4-3|TRBD2|.
CASSQDTGLAGGWGTDTQYF
TGCGCCAGCAGCCAAGATACGGGACTAGCGGGAGGGTGGGGCACAGATACGCAGTATTTT
>TRBJ2-5|TRBV18|TRBD2|.
CASSRGLAGDSGETQYF
TGTGCCAGCTCACGAGGACTAGCGGGAGATTCGGGAGAGACCCAGTACTTC
>TRBJ2-2|TRBV7-8|TRBD2|.
CASSKGLANTGELFF
TGTGCCAGCAGTAAAGGACTAGCGAACACCGGGGAGCTGTTTTTT
>TRBJ2-3|TRBV2|.|.
CASRRGGAGTDTQYF
TGTGCCAGCAGGAGGGGGGGCGCGGGAACAGATACGCAGTATTTT
>TRBJ2-3|TRBV5-1|TRBD2|.
CASSPTSGGPTDTQYF
TGCGCCAGCAGCCCGACTAGCGGGGGACCCACAGATACGCAGTATTTT
>TRBJ1-1|TRBV9|.|.
CASTGGGRTEAFF
TGTGCCAGCACCGGGGGAGGGCGAACTGAAGCTTTCTTT
>TRBJ2-1|TRBV5-1|.|.
CASSQGGYNEQFF
TGCGCCAGCAGTCAGGGGGGTTACAATGAGCAGTTCTTC
>TRBJ2-3|TRBV30|.|once
CAWSTTGWPFDTDTQYF
TGTGCCTGGAGTACCACGGGGTGGCCTTTCGATACAGATACGCAGTATTTT
>TRBJ2-1|TRBV7-9|TRBD1|.
CASSLEGQGIEQFF
TGTGCCAGCAGCTTAGAGGGACAGGGGATAGAGCAGTTCTTC
>TRBJ2-7|TRBV6-5|TRBD1|.
CASSFRDRGPYEQYF
TGTGCCAGCAGTTTCCGGGACAGGGGTCCCTACGAGCAGTACTTC
>TRBJ2-7|TRBV15|.|.
CATSFTQGGEQYF
TGTGCCACCAGCTTTACCCAGGGTGGCGAGCAGTACTTC
>TRBJ1-1|TRBV11-3|.|.
CASSLEEGTEAFF
TGTGCCAGCAGCTTAGAGGAGGGGACGGAAGCTTTCTTT